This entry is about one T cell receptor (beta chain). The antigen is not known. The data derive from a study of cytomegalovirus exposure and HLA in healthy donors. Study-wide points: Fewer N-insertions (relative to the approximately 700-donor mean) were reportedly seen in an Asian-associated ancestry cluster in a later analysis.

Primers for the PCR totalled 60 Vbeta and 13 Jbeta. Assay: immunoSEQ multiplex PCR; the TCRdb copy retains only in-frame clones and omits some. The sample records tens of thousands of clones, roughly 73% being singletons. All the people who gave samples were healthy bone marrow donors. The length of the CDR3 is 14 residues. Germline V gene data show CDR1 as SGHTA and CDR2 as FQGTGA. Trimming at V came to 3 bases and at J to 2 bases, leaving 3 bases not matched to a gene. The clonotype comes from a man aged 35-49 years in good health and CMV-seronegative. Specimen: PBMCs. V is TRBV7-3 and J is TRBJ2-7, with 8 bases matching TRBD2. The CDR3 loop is CASSLGAGAYEQYF. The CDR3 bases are TGTGCCAGCAGCTTGGGAGCGGGGGCCTACGAGCAGTACTTC. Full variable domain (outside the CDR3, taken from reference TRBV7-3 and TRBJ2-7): GAGVSQTPSNKVTEKGKYVELRCDPISGHTALYWYRQSLGQGPEFLIYFQGTGAADDSGLPNDRFFAVRPEGSVSTLKIQRTERGDSAVYLCASSLGAGAYEQYFGPGTRLTVT.